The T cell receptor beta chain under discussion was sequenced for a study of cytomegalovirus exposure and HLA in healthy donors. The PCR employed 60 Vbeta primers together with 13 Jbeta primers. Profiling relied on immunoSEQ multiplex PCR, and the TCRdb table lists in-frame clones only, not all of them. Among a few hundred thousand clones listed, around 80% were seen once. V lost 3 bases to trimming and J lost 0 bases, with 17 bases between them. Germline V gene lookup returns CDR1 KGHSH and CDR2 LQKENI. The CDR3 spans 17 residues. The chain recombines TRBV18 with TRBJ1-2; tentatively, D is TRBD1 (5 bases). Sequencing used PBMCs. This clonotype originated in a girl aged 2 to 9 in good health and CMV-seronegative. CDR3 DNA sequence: TGTGCCAGCTCACCGGATTCTGGGGCCGGAGCTAACTATGGCTACACCTTC. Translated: CASSPDSGAGANYGYTF.